The 4 T cell receptor beta chains listed next were all sequenced from one sample in a study of identical twins. TCRdb reprocessed the 5' RACE reads via MiXCR and lists one record per CDR3 protein. The data hold 400,000 to 500,000 distinct CDR3 sequences, with about a fifth observed a single time. Sequencing was carried out using naive T cells sorted from blood. All receptors come from a man between 45 and 60 years old in good health.

This clonotype was counted a few times. The rearrangement links TRBV5-1 to TRBJ2-1, with 12 nucleotides matching TRBD2. CDR1 is SGHRS, CDR2 YFSETQ, per germline. The CDR3 consists of 16 residues. V lost 4 bases and J lost 5; bases outside the gene matches: 7. CDR3 loop: CASSPRLAGVNNEQFF. In DNA form, the CDR3 reads TGCGCCAGCAGCCCGAGACTAGCGGGGGTTAACAATGAGCAGTTCTTC. Drawing the rest from reference TRBV5-1 and TRBJ2-1, the complete variable domain is KAGVTQTPRYLIKTRGQQVTLSCSPISGHRSVSWYQQTPGQGLQFLFEYFSETQRNKGNFPGRFSGRQFSNSRSEMNVSTLELGDSALYLCASSPRLAGVNNEQFFGPGTRLTVL.

This clonotype was picked up a small number of times. The chain has TRBV12-3 or TRBV12-4 and TRBJ2-1; 9 bases agree with TRBD1. Trimming removed 6 bases from V and 4 bases from J; junction bases left unmatched: 7. The CDR3 is made up of 15 amino acids. The CDR3, as DNA: TGTGCCAGCAGGGCCGGGACAGGGCCATACAATGAGCAGTTCTTC. This gives the protein CASRAGTGPYNEQFF.

This clonotype was observed a handful of times. The chain couples TRBV4-3 to TRBJ2-1, with D hard to call. The CDR3 runs 18 residues. Germline CDR1 LGHNA, CDR2 YSLEER. V dropped 3 bases and J dropped 0 bases, with 18 bases sitting between them. In DNA form, the CDR3 reads TGCGCCAGCAGCCAGCTACCTGCGCCGAGTAGCTCCTACAATGAGCAGTTCTTC. Its translation is CASSQLPAPSSSYNEQFF.

J is TRBJ1-3 and V is TRBV3-1; the D gene is possibly TRBD1 (5 bases). Germline CDR1 is LGHDT and CDR2 is YNNKEL (reference sequence). V shed 1 base and J shed 6 bases, with 7 bases lying between them. The CDR3 is 13 amino acids. CDR3 residues: CASSQGQINTIYF. The CDR3 DNA reads TGTGCCAGCAGCCAAGGACAGATAAACACCATATATTTT.